This T cell receptor (beta chain) was sequenced in a study of chemoradiotherapy in HPV16-positive cancers. Over chemoradiotherapy, repertoires were sampled more than once. Concerning this clone: Its antigen is not known.

V trimming: 3 bases; J trimming: 0 bases; junction bases outside the gene matches: 16. Germline V gene lookup returns CDR1 MDHEN and CDR2 SYDVKM. The CDR3 loop spans 20 amino acids. Study-level points and caveats: Non-HPV-specific T cells did not expand in tumors during treatment, whereas candidate HPV-specific clones and E7-related motifs did. Functional assays defining HPV-specific T cells used only a couple of HPV16-positive patients.

Profiled with immunoSEQ multiplex PCR; TCRdb holds only in-frame clones, not every one. Here the sample spans under 85,000 clones, about nine tenths being singletons. Source: blood, taken from a patient who underwent chemoradiotherapy. The chain links TRBV28 to TRBJ2-3; 9 bases agree with TRBD2. The receptor's source is a human donor with HPV-associated anogenital cancer. CDR3 nucleotide sequence: TGTGCCAGCAGTTTTAAGTTTTCGGCGGGAGGGAAAGTAAGCACAGATACGCAGTATTTT. It codes for CASSFKFSAGGKVSTDTQYF.